This T cell receptor (beta chain) was profiled in a study of CD8 T cells in ankylosing spondylitis. Study-level points and caveats: For ankylosing spondylitis blood, a TCR beta motif of several highly homologous variants appeared characteristic.

One entry per CDR3 protein, called by TCRdb with MiXCR from the 5' RACE reads. Here the sample spans 35,000 to 50,000 distinct CDR3 sequences, 3.5% to 4% being singletons. The CDR3 is 17 residues long. The V gene end was trimmed by 6 bases and the J gene end by 2 bases; junction bases not matched to a gene: 14. Looked up from germline, CDR1 is SGDLS and CDR2 is YYNGEE. At least ten counts were recorded for this clonotype. No antigen is known for it. The TCR originated in a female donor with ankylosing spondylitis or in good health (not recorded which). The V call is TRBV9, the J call TRBJ2-1, with 7 bases identical to TRBD2. The material sequenced was blood, either unsorted or a sorted T cell fraction (not recorded which). Here the CDR3 reads CASTQAPLATTYNEQFF. CDR3 DNA sequence: TGTGCCAGCACCCAGGCCCCACTAGCGACAACCTACAATGAGCAGTTCTTC.